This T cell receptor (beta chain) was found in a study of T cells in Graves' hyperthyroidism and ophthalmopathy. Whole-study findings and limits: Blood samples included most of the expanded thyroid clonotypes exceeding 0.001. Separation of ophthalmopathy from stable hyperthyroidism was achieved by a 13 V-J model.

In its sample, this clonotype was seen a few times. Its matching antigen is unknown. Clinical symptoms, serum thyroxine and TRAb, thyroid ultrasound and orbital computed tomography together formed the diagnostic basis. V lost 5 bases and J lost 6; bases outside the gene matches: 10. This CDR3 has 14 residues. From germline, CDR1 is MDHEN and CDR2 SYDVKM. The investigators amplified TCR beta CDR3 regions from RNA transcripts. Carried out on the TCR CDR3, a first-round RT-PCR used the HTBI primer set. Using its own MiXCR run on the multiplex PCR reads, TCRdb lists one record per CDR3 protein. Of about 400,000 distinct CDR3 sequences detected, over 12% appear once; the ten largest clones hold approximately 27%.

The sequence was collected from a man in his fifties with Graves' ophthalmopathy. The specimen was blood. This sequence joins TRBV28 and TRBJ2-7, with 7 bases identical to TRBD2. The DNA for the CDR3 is TGTGCCAGCAGTGAGCAGCGGGAATTCGCCGAGCAGTACTTC. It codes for CASSEQREFAEQYF.